One T cell receptor beta chain is described in this entry. This record belongs to a study of control samples from healthy donors and cancer patients. The V gene lost 1 base and the J gene lost 8 bases, with 10 bases spanning the gap. CDR3 length: 13 amino acids. Germline V gives CDR1 SGHAT, CDR2 FQNNGV. Clones were read by immunoSEQ multiplex PCR, and TCRdb kept only the in-frame ones, dropping some. The table shows about 120,000 clones, with 80% to 90% occurring only once. V and J are TRBV11-2 and TRBJ2-3; D is undetermined. The specimen sequenced was blood. This clonotype was sampled from a man in his sixties in good health. The CDR3 sequence is CASSLVDFGTQYF. For the CDR3, the DNA is TGTGCCAGCAGCTTAGTAGACTTCGGTACGCAGTATTTT. Complete variable domain (other parts from reference TRBV11-2 and TRBJ2-3): EAGVAQSPRYKIIEKRQSVAFWCNPISGHATLYWYQQILGQGPKLLIQFQNNGVVDDSQLPKDRFSAERLKGVDSTLKIQPAKLEDSAVYLCASSLVDFGTQYFGPGTRLTVL.